This T cell receptor beta chain was captured by sequencing in a study of shared clonotypes between healthy human individuals (TCRdb year 2020). Describing the broader study: The cohort comprised a couple of women and three men aged 18 to 49 years. For each donor, CD4 naive and CD4 memory were each given three plates, CD8 naive was given two plates, and CD8 memory was given one plate. To estimate repertoire size and how much clonotypes are shared between individuals, the study performed deep sequencing of blood TCR repertoires from a few healthy adults. To increase sequencing depth and limit assay-specific biases, TCR repertoire library preparation and sequencing were carried out by different laboratories using diverse techniques. Per donor, leukapheresis produced somewhere between about 0.9 and 9.5 billion PBMCs.

Healthy HIV-negative adults with no recently reported acute infections or vaccinations were included as donors. Only Caucasian adults living in Nashville, Tennessee, USA were represented among the donors. CD4+ T cells were enriched by magnetic negative selection; naive cells were then positively selected on CD45RA, and the negative fraction formed the memory subset. After blood collection by leukapheresis, PBMCs were isolated using Ficoll-Histopaque density gradient centrifugation and then cryopreserved in the vapor phase of liquid nitrogen. Analytical flow cytometry was used to check the purity and quantity of each magnetically sorted T cell population. Each sorted fraction had its genomic DNA isolated and then quantified by UV absorbance on a Nanodrop 2000c. Results the study describes overall, beyond this receptor: Because the study included a small number of donors, the genetic and exposure-history diversity represented was limited. Pairwise subsampling led to the expectation that sequencing depth would affect the degree of clonotype sharing among donors. Incomplete sequencing was indicated by rarefaction of sorted-subset datasets, despite the large sequencing depth. Clonotypes shared by all four sorted-subset donors showed higher generation probabilities than non-shared clonotypes. Naive subsets generally had larger estimated clonotype richness than memory subsets did. Across several donors, approximately 5% of naive CD4, over 3% of naive CD8, roughly 2.2% of memory CD4, and roughly 0.4% of memory CD8 clonotypes were shared. Sampling was restricted to blood, and TCR repertoires in tissue are likely to differ from TCR repertoires in blood.

On this clone itself: It has no known antigen specificity. Qualities for individual bases were not recorded, and no much larger clone is one base off.

Measured from the cysteine to the phenylalanine, the CDR3 is 12 residues long. This entry keeps only the CDR3 DNA: 36 bases, framed from base 1. Reading the germline V gene gives CDR1 MRHNA and CDR2 SNTAGT. V sheds 0 bases and J sheds 8 bases, leaving 6 bases between their ends. TCR CDR3 regions were amplified from genomic DNA by multiplex PCR using the deep immunoSEQ assay. Extracted genomic DNA from each cell subset was spread evenly across all wells of several immunoSEQ 96-well plates, with each plate serving as a replicate. For sorted subsets, 200 to 250 ng of genomic DNA, equivalent to 25,000 to 35,000 T cell genomes, went into each replicate PCR. The purified libraries were quantified using a Qubit 3.0 fluorometer, sized with a Bioanalyzer 2100, and then quantified again using the KAPA Library Quantification kit. Every immunoSEQ 96-well plate was sequenced on a dedicated single-read 150-cycle Illumina NextSeq 550 flow cell. The study's processing was this. Because the immunoSEQ output held only junctional sequences and lacked quality scores, the filtering could not match the filtering applied to full-length reads. To assign V/J genes and CDR3, sequences were annotated using PyIR, a Python wrapper for IgBLAST v1.9, with IMGT germline references. Reads with weak V/J assignments (E-value above 1e-6), missing CDR3, stop codons, out-of-frame junctions, or ambiguous translated residues were removed. V3J clonotypes were defined as sequences sharing the same inferred V gene, J gene, and CDR3 amino acid sequence. The percentage overlap between two repertoires was calculated by dividing the number of shared unique clonotypes by the size of the smaller repertoire. RTK rarefaction, the Chao1 estimator, and Recon v2.1 estimates of unobserved clonotypes were used to assess repertoire richness. Generation probabilities were computed with OLGA for all TCRbeta clonotypes obtained by the gDNA method from a few donors. Drawn from immuneACCESS, this table holds only the in-frame rearrangements with V and J called that TCRdb kept. Clones are partly lost; checked studies trace under half to an unresolved V gene and leave the rest unexplained. D and trimming come from the DNA, and the V and J calls and clone size come from that table. Counted in this sample were some 1 million clones; 65% to 75% of them appeared once. The top ten clonotypes cover over 1.3% of the sample.

The sequencing input was memory CD4+ T cells sorted from blood. The cell subset or site label corresponds to: CD45RA-negative fraction. Recombination joined TRBV6-4 with TRBJ2-3; the D gene lacks a confident call. The sequence was obtained from a man aged 18 to 29 in good health. In nucleotide form, the sequence is TGTGCCAGCAGTGACTCAACGAGTACGCAGTATTTT. It codes for CASSDSTSTQYF.